Sequencing of this TCR beta chain was carried out in a study of Ad26.COV2.S vaccination and SARS-CoV-2 variants. On this clone: Its target is not known.

Assay used: immunoSEQ multiplex PCR; TCRdb lists only in-frame clones, some missing. The data contain 300,000 to 500,000 clones, about 88% of them singletons. Broader study findings: Reportedly, after vaccination the spike-specific CD8+ and CD4+ T cell responses displayed substantial breadth. Similar non-spike TCR breadth was observed in recipients of vaccine and of placebo.

Specified treatment: roughly 18 received Ad26.COV2.S at low or high dose, single or two shots; roughly five received placebo; per-sample allocation not given. Following the first vaccine or placebo injection, samples were taken on day 63. The length of the CDR3 is 17 residues. The V and J genes are TRBV21-1 and TRBJ2-7; the table's TRBD1 call for D was not verified on the DNA. TRBV21-1 is tagged as a pseudogene. The receptor's source is a person aged 18 to 59 who received the Ad26.COV2.S COVID-19 vaccine or a placebo. The material was peripheral blood, obtained in a trial of Ad26.COV2.S vaccine versus placebo. The CDR3 region is CASSKALPDRGIYEQYF. CDR3 DNA sequence: TGTGCCAGCAGCAAAGCCCTTCCGGACAGGGGGATCTACGAGCAGTACTTC.